This record looks at one TCR beta chain sequence and its context. This entry is derived from a study of T cells in localized non-small cell lung cancer. Generated by immunoSEQ multiplex PCR, the TCRdb table keeps only in-frame clones and is missing some. The sample yields 30,000 to 35,000 clones, approximately 90% seen once. The CDR3 is 15 amino acids. Looked up from germline, CDR1 is SGHTA and CDR2 is FQGNSA. The V and J ends lost 1 base and 4 bases respectively, with 11 bases between them. The chain combines TRBV7-2 with TRBJ1-5; D perhaps matches TRBD1 (6 bases). The clonotype originates from an older female donor with stage II lung adenocarcinoma. The sample here was peripheral blood mononuclear cells, taken before any cancer treatment. The CDR3 coding sequence is TGTGCCAGCAGCTTAGTAGCACAGGGAAATCAGCCCCAGCATTTT. It codes for CASSLVAQGNQPQHF.